The 32 T cell receptor beta chains in this list originate from one sample, sequenced in a study of blood T cell repertoires in COVID-19. Repertoires were generated with immunoSEQ multiplex PCR, while TCRdb's copy carries only in-frame clones and drops some. Here the sample spans more than 150,000 clones, 75% to 90% being singletons. Sequencing was carried out using peripheral blood. These receptors originate from a woman between 65 and 79 years old with acute or convalescent COVID-19.

J is TRBJ1-1 and V is TRBV18, with D perhaps matching TRBD1 (5 bases). This CDR3 spans 14 amino acids. The V gene's germline CDR1 is KGHSH and CDR2 LQKENI. V was clipped by 5 bases and J by 3 bases, with 13 bases between them. The CDR3 sequence: CASSGQQADTEAFF. Written as DNA, the CDR3 is TGTGCCAGCTCAGGGCAACAGGCGGACACTGAAGCTTTCTTT.

The chain is built from TRBV5-1 and TRBJ2-5; 9 nucleotides line up with TRBD2. There are 17 residues in the CDR3. With V trimmed by 0 bases and J by 2 bases, 8 bases remained unmatched. Germline lookup yields CDR1 SGHRS and CDR2 YFSETQ. The CDR3 spells CASSLVPAGGGQETQYF. CDR3 in DNA: TGCGCCAGCAGCTTGGTTCCAGCGGGGGGAGGGCAAGAGACCCAGTACTTC.

This chain connects TRBV7-2 to TRBJ1-3; the match to TRBD1 covers 7 bases. Germline CDR1 SGHTA, CDR2 FQGNSA. V dropped 5 bases and J dropped 6; count of bases not matched to a gene: 10. The CDR3 is made up of 15 amino acids. CDR3: CASSPEGARVNTIYF. The CDR3 DNA reads TGTGCCAGCAGCCCGGAGGGGGCTAGGGTAAACACCATATATTTT.

This clone is medium-sized within its sample. The CDR3: CASSQDAVNEQFF. The CDR3 DNA reads as TGCGCCAGCAGCCAAGACGCAGTCAATGAGCAGTTCTTC. V gene TRBV4-1 combines with J gene TRBJ2-1; D uncertain. The germline gives CDR1 MGHRA, CDR2 YSYEKL. This CDR3 region has 13 residues. Trimming shortened V by 0 bases and J by 6 bases, and 6 bases separated the two germline ends.

The V gene is TRBV6-5, the J gene TRBJ1-6, with D possibly TRBD1 on 5 matching bases. In germline, CDR1 is MNHEY, CDR2 SVGAGI. V was pared by 0 bases and J by 9 bases, with 12 bases between. CDR3 length: 15 amino acids. Here the CDR3 DNA reads TGTGCCAGCAGTTACTCAGCGGGGGAAAGTTCACCCCTCCACTTT. Its translation: CASSYSAGESSPLHF.

The rearrangement uses TRBV11-2 and TRBJ2-2; 9 nucleotides match TRBD2. V dropped 5 bases and J dropped 1; count of bases not matched to a gene: 2. Germline lookup yields CDR1 SGHAT and CDR2 FQNNGV. The CDR3 loop spans 15 amino acids. The CDR3 DNA follows: TGTGCCAGCAGCCATAGCGGGGGGAACACCGGGGAGCTGTTTTTT. Its protein product is CASSHSGGNTGELFF.

This chain joins TRBV28 and TRBJ1-3, with D possibly TRBD1 on 5 matching bases. Germline assignment: CDR1 MDHEN and CDR2 SYDVKM. Deletions cut 5 bases from V and 3 bases from J, with 17 bases between. This CDR3 is 16 amino acids long. CDR3 DNA sequence: TGTGCCAGCAGTAAAGGCGGGGGGGTAGGTGGAAACACCATATATTTT. Residues: CASSKGGGVGGNTIYF.

This chain uses TRBV12-5 with TRBJ2-7, with D possibly being TRBD2 (6 bases). Germline V gene data show CDR1 as LGHNT and CDR2 as FRNRAP. The ends were cut back, 4 bases at V and 2 bases at J, with 18 bases in the middle. The CDR3 spans 16 residues. CDR3 in DNA: TGTGCTAGTGGTTGGAGGGGCAGCAGGCCAACCTACGAGCAGTACGTC. It is translated as CASGWRGSRPTYEQYV.

The rearrangement links TRBV3-1 (or the pseudogene TRBV3-2) to TRBJ1-2; 9 positions agree with TRBD1. V was clipped by 4 bases and J by 8 bases; unmatched bases: 8. Germline V gene lookup returns CDR1 LGHDT and CDR2 YNNKEL (reference sequence). The CDR3 covers 14 residues. The CDR3 loop reads CASSLRTGAGGYTF. DNA of the CDR3: TGTGCCAGCAGCCTTAGGACAGGGGCCGGGGGCTACACCTTC.

This clone is a singleton in its sample. The chain is built from TRBV11-2 and TRBJ1-1; 7 bases align to TRBD1. The germline V gene has CDR1 SGHAT and CDR2 FQNNGV. V dropped 6 bases and J dropped 0; count of bases not matched to a gene: 7. CDR3 length equals 15 residues. CDR3: CASRFTGQMNTEAFF. CDR3 nucleotide sequence: TGTGCCAGCAGATTTACGGGACAGATGAACACTGAAGCTTTCTTT.

The V call is TRBV20-1, the J call TRBJ1-1; 8 bases fit TRBD1. V was pared by 3 bases and J by 2 bases, with 8 bases of the junction left unmatched. The CDR3 totals 15 residues. Germline loops: CDR1 DFQATT, CDR2 SNEGSKA (reference sequence). CDR3 protein: CSASRQGATNTEAFF. The CDR3 DNA follows: TGCAGTGCTAGTCGGCAGGGGGCTACTAACACTGAAGCTTTCTTT.

The V and J genes are TRBV5-1 and TRBJ1-1, with D hard to call. Looked up from germline, CDR1 is SGHRS and CDR2 is YFSETQ. This CDR3 is built from 15 residues. The germline V and J ends were trimmed by 0 bases and 4 bases, with 13 bases remaining between them. CDR3 coding DNA: TGCGCCAGCAGCTTGGCACAGCCAGGTGGCACTGAAGCTTTCTTT. This gives the protein CASSLAQPGGTEAFF.

The rearrangement links TRBV4-1 to TRBJ1-5; D is perhaps TRBD1 (6 bases). The CDR3 totals 14 residues. Germline CDR1 MGHRA, CDR2 YSYEKL. Trimming cost V 2 bases and J 1 base, with 6 bases left between them. CDR3 in DNA: TGCGCCAGCAGCCAACAGGGGAGCAATCAGCCCCAGCATTTT. This translates into CASSQQGSNQPQHF.

This chain connects TRBV12-3 or TRBV12-4 to TRBJ1-3, with TRBD1 identical over 9 bases. This CDR3 contains 13 residues. Trimming took 3 bases from V and 8 from J; bases not matched to a gene: 2. This CDR3 is CASSLGQGDTIYF. The CDR3 nucleotides are TGTGCCAGCAGTTTGGGACAGGGAGACACCATATATTTT.

The rearrangement uses TRBV7-9 and TRBJ2-5; 8 bases align to TRBD2. J lost 3 bases, V lost 7 bases, and 4 bases had no gene match. The CDR3 runs 13 residues. Looked up from germline, CDR1 is SEHNR and CDR2 is FQNEAQ (reference sequence). The CDR3 DNA reads TGTGCCAGCAACCGGGGGGGCGAAGAGACCCAGTACTTC. It is translated as CASNRGGEETQYF.

The rearrangement uses TRBV4-2 and TRBJ2-3, with TRBD2 matching 8 bases. From germline, CDR1 is LGHNA and CDR2 YNFKEQ. There are 15 residues in the CDR3. V shed 1 base and J 4 bases; nucleotides not matched to a gene: 4. CDR3 in amino acids: CASSQASGLADTQYF. The CDR3 nucleotides read TGTGCCAGCAGCCAAGCTAGCGGGTTGGCAGATACGCAGTATTTT.

V usage is TRBV7-2 and J usage is TRBJ1-6, with unresolved D. The CDR3 loop spans 14 amino acids. V was shortened by 0 bases and J by 11 bases, with 11 bases between the two germline ends. Germline assignment: CDR1 SGHTA and CDR2 FQGNSA. CDR3 sequence (DNA): TGTGCCAGCAGCTTAGCGAGGGTAGGGACACCCCTCCACTTT. Its protein product is CASSLARVGTPLHF.

V usage is TRBV27 and J usage is TRBJ1-3, with D possibly being TRBD1 (5 bases). Deletions cut 4 bases from V and 2 bases from J, with 12 bases between. Germline CDR1 is MNHEY and CDR2 is SMNVEV (reference sequence). The CDR3 is made up of 15 amino acids. For the CDR3, the DNA is TGTGCCAGCAGTTATTCAGGGCTTCCTGGAAACACCATATATTTT. Encoded protein: CASSYSGLPGNTIYF.

The chain is built from TRBV2 and TRBJ1-6; 9 bases are shared with TRBD1. Germline V lookup: CDR1 SNHLY, CDR2 FYNNEI. This CDR3 has 15 amino acids. V shed 6 bases, J shed 10 bases, and the junction held 10 bases outside the gene matches. The CDR3 sequence: CASRSSGTGYSPLHF. As DNA, the CDR3 is TGTGCCAGCAGGTCCTCGGGGACAGGGTACTCACCCCTCCACTTT.

The CDR3 region is CASTQDRFSPLHF. CDR3 DNA: TGTGCCAGTACCCAGGATAGGTTTTCACCCCTCCACTTT. This chain connects TRBV19 to TRBJ1-6; D remains unclear. The CDR3 totals 13 residues. Trimming took off 7 bases at V and 9 bases at J, with 13 bases between the two ends. The germline gives CDR1 LNHDA, CDR2 SQIVND (reference sequence).

V usage is TRBV6-6 and J usage is TRBJ1-1; D unresolved. The CDR3 is made up of 14 amino acids. V lost 9 bases and J 3 bases, leaving 17 bases between the germline ends. The germline CDR1 and CDR2 sequences are MNHNY and SVGAGI (reference sequence). This CDR3 reads CASLEAGLDTEAFF. The CDR3 coding sequence is TGTGCCAGTCTCGAAGCCGGGTTAGACACTGAAGCTTTCTTT.

The chain carries TRBV5-1 and TRBJ1-2; 9 bases fit TRBD1. Germline assignment: CDR1 SGHRS and CDR2 YFSETQ. The CDR3 extends over 13 amino acids. Trimming took 3 bases from V and 7 from J; bases not matched to a gene: 4. CDR3 DNA: TGCGCCAGCAGCTCGGGACAGGGAGGTGGCTACACCTTC. It specifies CASSSGQGGGYTF. The full variable domain, rest sourced from reference TRBV5-1 and TRBJ1-2, is KAGVTQTPRYLIKTRGQQVTLSCSPISGHRSVSWYQQTPGQGLQFLFEYFSETQRNKGNFPGRFSGRQFSNSRSEMNVSTLELGDSALYLCASSSGQGGGYTFGSGTRLTVV.

The chain joins TRBV27 to TRBJ2-1, with 12 positions matching TRBD1. The CDR3 has 14 residues. J was trimmed by 7 bases and V by 7 bases; bases with no gene match: 5. The germline CDR1 and CDR2 sequences are MNHEY and SMNVEV (reference sequence). The CDR3 is CASMGTGGLNEQFF. The DNA of the CDR3 is TGTGCCAGCATGGGGACAGGGGGCCTAAATGAGCAGTTCTTC.

A word on this clone: Relative to the germline gene, one junction end is altered; a read error may explain this. This chain uses TRBV12-3 or TRBV12-4 with TRBJ2-3; D is possibly TRBD1 (7 bases). The CDR3 spans 13 residues. The CDR3 is CASRRGRTDTQYF. Written as DNA, the CDR3 is TGTGCCAGTCGGAGGGGGCGCACGGATACGCAGTATTTT.

J is TRBJ2-5 and V is TRBV5-6; 12 nucleotides match TRBD1. The V and J ends lost 2 bases and 9 bases, in that order; junction bases with no gene match: 8. The CDR3 is 15 residues long. The germline V gene has CDR1 SGHDT and CDR2 YYEEEE. CDR3: CASSFPGQGAAAQYF. The CDR3 bases are TGTGCCAGCAGCTTTCCGGGACAGGGGGCTGCGGCCCAGTACTTC.

This sequence joins TRBV6-4 and TRBJ1-2, with 9 bases matching TRBD1. V lost 0 bases and J lost 3; bases outside the gene matches: 5. The V gene's germline CDR1 is MRHNA and CDR2 SNTAGT. CDR3 length: 16 amino acids. The CDR3 spells CASSDSGTGKYYGYTF. For the CDR3, the DNA is TGTGCCAGCAGTGACTCTGGGACAGGGAAATACTATGGCTACACCTTC.

This sequence joins TRBV20-1 and TRBJ2-7, with TRBD1 matching 8 bases. Germline assignment: CDR1 DFQATT and CDR2 SNEGSKA (reference sequence). The trim removed 6 bases at V and 6 bases at J, leaving 4 bases unmatched. The CDR3 is made up of 11 amino acids. The CDR3 region has the DNA TGCAGTGCGACGGGACAGGCCGAGCAGTACTTC. Its translation is CSATGQAEQYF.

This clone has only one observation. The sample holds other DNA sequences that translate to the same CDR3. The V and J genes are TRBV5-1 and TRBJ2-1; D possibly corresponds to TRBD1 (6 bases). Trimming removed 4 bases at V and 6 bases at J, with 11 bases between. In germline, CDR1 is SGHRS, CDR2 YFSETQ. There are 13 residues in the CDR3. CDR3: CASSATGGNEQFF. The CDR3 DNA sequence: TGCGCCAGCAGCGCGACAGGTGGCAATGAGCAGTTCTTC.

This clone was seen a single time. The V call is TRBV10-3, the J call TRBJ1-2; no firm D call. Looked up from germline, CDR1 is ENHRY and CDR2 is SYGVKD. This CDR3 is 14 amino acids long. The V end lost 2 bases, the J end lost 4 bases, and 11 bases lay between the germline ends. The CDR3 sequence is CAISEQALIYGYTF. The CDR3 bases are TGTGCCATCAGTGAGCAGGCCTTAATCTATGGCTACACCTTC.

The V and J genes are TRBV6-5 and TRBJ1-6; no clear D gene. Germline lookup yields CDR1 MNHEY and CDR2 SVGAGI. This CDR3 region has 16 residues. V shed 2 bases and J shed 7 bases, with 15 bases lying between them. CDR3 DNA: TGTGCCAGCAGTTACAGGATGCATCGAGGCAATTCACCCCTCCACTTT. Its protein is CASSYRMHRGNSPLHF.

As DNA, the CDR3 is TGTGCCAGCAGCTTGGCCCGGGGAATCTCCTACGAGCAGTACTTC. Its protein is CASSLARGISYEQYF. The chain employs TRBV5-6 and TRBJ2-7; possibly TRBD2 for D (5 bases). The germline gives CDR1 SGHDT, CDR2 YYEEEE. The V end was cut by 0 bases, the J end by 0 bases, with 10 bases between. This CDR3 is 15 amino acids long.

This rearrangement joins TRBV6-6 to TRBJ2-7; tentatively, D is TRBD1 (6 bases). Trimming pared 7 bases from V and 7 bases from J, leaving 11 bases between. Looked up from germline, CDR1 is MNHNY and CDR2 is SVGAGI (reference sequence). The CDR3 runs to 11 residues. The CDR3 nucleotides read TGTGCCAGCAAAACCACAGGGGAGCAGTACTTC. This codes for CASKTTGEQYF.